The present T cell receptor beta chain was sequenced within a study of beta chain features in type 1 diabetes. Study context: Cell yields, gender and age were comparable in patients and healthy donors.

TCRB transcripts that were expressed got sequenced, as all of the isolated RNA had been reverse transcribed. Sequencing was performed with immunoSEQ multiplex PCR; in TCRdb, only in-frame clones are kept and a portion is missing. The sample shows fewer than 550,000 clones, 10% to 12% of them seen only once. Germline-derived CDR1 and CDR2 are SGDLS and YYNGEE. V was cut by 0 bases and J by 7 bases, with 11 bases left in between. The CDR3 extends over 14 amino acids. This clone was picked up a small number of times. CD4+ cells of the naive, central memory, regulatory and stem cell-like memory types were sorted via CD45RO/CCR7/CD25/CD127/CD95/CD27. Each of the sorted populations had a purity greater than 95%.

The chain recombines TRBV9 with TRBJ2-1; D is unresolved. Sequencing used naive CD4+ T cells from blood. The receptor comes from a woman aged 18-29 years in good health. The CDR3 loop is CASSVESLRNEQFF. The CDR3 DNA is TGTGCCAGCAGCGTAGAAAGTCTACGGAATGAGCAGTTCTTC.